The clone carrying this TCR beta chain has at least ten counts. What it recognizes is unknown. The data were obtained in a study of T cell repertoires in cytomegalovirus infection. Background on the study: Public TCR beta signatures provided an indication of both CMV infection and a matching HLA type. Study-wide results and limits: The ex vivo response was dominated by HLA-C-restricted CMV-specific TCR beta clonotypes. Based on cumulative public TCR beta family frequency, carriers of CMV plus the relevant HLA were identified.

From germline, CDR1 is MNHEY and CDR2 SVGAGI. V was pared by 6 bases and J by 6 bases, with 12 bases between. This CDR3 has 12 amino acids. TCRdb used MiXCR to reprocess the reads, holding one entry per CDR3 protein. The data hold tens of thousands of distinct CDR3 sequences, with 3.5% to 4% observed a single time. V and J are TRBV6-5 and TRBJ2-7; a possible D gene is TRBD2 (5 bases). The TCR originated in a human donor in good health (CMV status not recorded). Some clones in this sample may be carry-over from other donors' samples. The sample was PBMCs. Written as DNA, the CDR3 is TGTGCCAGCAGACGATTAGGAGGCGAGCAGTACTTC. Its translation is CASRRLGGEQYF.